The 29 T cell receptor beta chains presented below share a single source sample, sequenced in a study of brain T cells in children with intractable seizures. TCRdb's table, derived via immunoSEQ multiplex PCR, lists solely in-frame clones and lacks some. The sample lists about 9,000 clones; 69% were seen once. Surgery cases with the highest brain T cell transcript signatures were chosen for sequencing. The sequences come from resected brain tissue, collected at surgery. Receptors were obtained from a girl between 2 and 10 years old with tuberous sclerosis and intractable seizures.

The rearrangement joins TRBV15 to TRBJ2-2; 10 nucleotides align to TRBD2. The CDR3 covers 16 residues. CDR1 and CDR2 (germline): LNHNV, YYDKDF (reference sequence). The J segment lost 1 base and the V segment lost 6 bases, leaving 5 bases of the junction unmatched. CDR3 coding DNA: TGTGCCACCAGAGATCCTAGCGGGGGGAACACCGGGGAGCTGTTTTTT. Encoded protein: CATRDPSGGNTGELFF.

This chain joins TRBV9 and TRBJ1-2; D might be TRBD1 (6 bases). Germline values: CDR1 SGDLS, CDR2 YYNGEE. The CDR3 consists of 13 residues. The ends were cut back, 6 bases at V and 6 bases at J, with 15 bases in the middle. CDR3 in DNA: TGTGCCAGCACCCAAGGGGGGCGCGATGGCTACACCTTC. Translating gives CASTQGGRDGYTF.

In this sample, this clone turned up once. This chain's CDR3 is CASSLGLAGVSETQYF. CDR3 DNA sequence: TGTGCCAGCAGCCTAGGACTAGCGGGTGTTTCTGAGACCCAGTACTTC. The chain is built from TRBV3-1 (or the pseudogene TRBV3-2) and TRBJ2-5, with TRBD2 identical over 11 bases. Per germline, CDR1 LGHDT and CDR2 YNNKEL (reference sequence). The length of the CDR3 is 16 residues. V shed 4 bases and J 5 bases; nucleotides not matched to a gene: 9.

The chain uses TRBV29-1 and TRBJ1-2; possibly TRBD1 for D (5 bases). The V and J ends lost 2 bases and 4 bases respectively, with 11 bases between them. The CDR3 consists of 13 residues. CDR1 is SQVTM, CDR2 ANQGSEA, per germline. The CDR3 sequence is CSVETGGGYGYTF. The DNA for the CDR3 is TGCAGCGTTGAAACAGGTGGAGGCTATGGCTACACCTTC.

This clone is judged medium-sized. The genes are TRBV19 and TRBJ1-2, with a weak D call TRBD1 (5 bases). Germline CDR1 LNHDA, CDR2 SQIVND (reference sequence). The CDR3 sequence is 13 residues long. Trimming stripped 4 bases from V and 3 bases from J, with 9 bases between. The CDR3 DNA reads as TGTGCCAGTAGTAAAAAGGGGTACTATGGCTACACCTTC. It yields the protein CASSKKGYYGYTF.

The chain has TRBV7-8 and TRBJ1-5; D perhaps matches TRBD1 (6 bases). This CDR3 is built from 15 residues. CDR1 is SGHVS and CDR2 is FQNEAQ in the germline V gene. Trimming removed 5 bases from V and 6 bases from J, with 17 bases in between. The CDR3 bases are TGTGCCAGCAGCCCGGGGGGCGGGTGGTCTCAGCCCCAGCATTTT. Protein product: CASSPGGGWSQPQHF.

The chain employs TRBV18 and TRBJ2-1, with D hard to call. The CDR3 extends over 15 amino acids. Germline CDR1 and CDR2: KGHSH and LQKENI. V was cut by 3 bases and J by 0 bases, with 9 bases left in between. The chain's CDR3 is CASSPGSSSYNEQFF. In DNA, the CDR3 is TGTGCCAGCTCACCGGGGTCGAGCTCCTACAATGAGCAGTTCTTC. The full variable domain, rest sourced from reference TRBV18 and TRBJ2-1, is NAGVMQNPRHLVRRRGQEARLRCSPMKGHSHVYWYRQLPEEGLKFMVYLQKENIIDESGMPKERFSAEFPKEGPSILRIQQVVRGDSAAYFCASSPGSSSYNEQFFGPGTRLTVL.

The rearrangement links TRBV24-1 to TRBJ1-2; D uncertain. This CDR3 has 11 amino acids. The germline V gene has CDR1 KGHDR and CDR2 SFDVKD. V gave up 6 bases and J gave up 8 bases, with 9 bases separating them. The CDR3 region is CATSSMPGYTF. The CDR3 coding sequence is TGTGCCACCAGTTCTATGCCGGGCTACACCTTC.

This clone was recorded a few times. The V and J genes are TRBV7-3 and TRBJ2-2; tentatively, D is TRBD2 (5 bases). V lost 5 bases to trimming and J lost 2 bases, with 9 bases between them. Germline values: CDR1 SGHTA, CDR2 FQGTGA. The CDR3 is made up of 14 amino acids. The CDR3 here is CASSLDYNTGELFF. As DNA, the CDR3 is TGTGCCAGCAGCCTAGACTATAACACCGGGGAGCTGTTTTTT.

The V call is TRBV6-5, the J call TRBJ1-6; maybe TRBD1 (6 bases). The CDR3 extends over 14 amino acids. The V gene lost 10 bases and the J gene lost 5 bases, with 15 bases spanning the gap. The germline gives CDR1 MNHEY, CDR2 SVGAGI. CDR3 in amino acids: CATQGESNNSPLHF. The CDR3 DNA reads as TGTGCCACACAGGGAGAATCAAATAATTCACCCCTCCACTTT.

V and J are TRBV4-1 and TRBJ2-5; 12 bases are a match to TRBD1. The CDR3 spans 18 residues. Germline V gives CDR1 MGHRA, CDR2 YSYEKL. J lost 5 bases, V lost 3 bases, and 13 bases had no gene match. Written as DNA, the CDR3 is TGCGCCAGCAGCCAGGGGGACAGGGGGCTTCTGTGGCAGGAGACCCAGTACTTC. This encodes CASSQGDRGLLWQETQYF.

CDR3 coding DNA: TGTGCCAGCAGCCGAGAGGACAGGGGGCCTACGCAGTATTTT. It encodes CASSREDRGPTQYF. J is TRBJ2-3 and V is TRBV14; 11 bases map to TRBD1. Trimming cost V 4 bases and J 8 bases; bases outside gene matches: 5. In germline, CDR1 is SGHDN, CDR2 FVKESK. This CDR3 has 14 residues. Variable domain in full (rest from reference TRBV14 and TRBJ2-3): EAGVTQFPSHSVIEKGQTVTLRCDPISGHDNLYWYRRVMGKEIKFLLHFVKESKQDESGMPNNRFLAERTGGTYSTLKVQPAELEDSGVYFCASSREDRGPTQYFGPGTRLTVL.

The chain employs TRBV2 and TRBJ2-1; 9 bases fit TRBD2. This CDR3 is 15 amino acids long. The germline gives CDR1 SNHLY, CDR2 FYNNEI. Losses at the gene ends were 5 bases for V and 6 bases for J; bases not matched to a gene: 8. The CDR3 region is CASSFGAGGPNEQFF. CDR3 sequence (DNA): TGTGCCAGCAGTTTTGGGGCGGGGGGGCCCAATGAGCAGTTCTTC.

The J gene is TRBJ1-4, the V gene TRBV6-1; TRBD1 agrees at 7 bases. Per the germline V gene, CDR1 is MNHNS and CDR2 is SASEGT. CDR3 length: 15 amino acids. Germline trimming cut 2 bases from V and 5 bases from J; bases unmatched to any gene: 5. The CDR3 region has the DNA TGTGCCAGCAGTGAAACAGGGGTTTTAAATGAAAAACTGTTTTTT. Translation: CASSETGVLNEKLFF.

This clone ranks as large (0.1 to 1%). V gene TRBV14 combines with J gene TRBJ2-5; 8 bases align to TRBD1. The CDR3 spans 20 residues. From germline, CDR1 is SGHDN and CDR2 FVKESK. With 0 bases clipped from V and 3 bases from J, the junction kept 18 bases outside the gene matches. CDR3 residues: CASSQDSRQGANTDKETQYF. In DNA, the CDR3 is TGTGCCAGCAGCCAAGATTCTAGGCAGGGGGCGAACACTGATAAAGAGACCCAGTACTTC.

V and J are TRBV5-1 and TRBJ1-6; 7 bases are a match to TRBD1. Trimming at V came to 1 base and at J to 7 bases, leaving 5 bases not matched to a gene. Looked up from germline, CDR1 is SGHRS and CDR2 is YFSETQ. This CDR3 comprises 15 residues. The CDR3 reads CASSLFGTDNSPLHF. CDR3 in DNA: TGCGCCAGCAGCTTGTTTGGGACAGACAATTCACCCCTCCACTTT.

V and J are TRBV24-1 and TRBJ2-1; 7 bases map to TRBD1. Looked up from germline, CDR1 is KGHDR and CDR2 is SFDVKD. V shed 4 bases, J shed 7 bases, and the junction held 9 bases outside the gene matches. This CDR3 region has 15 residues. The CDR3 coding sequence is TGTGCCACCAGTGACTCTTACAGGGGAAGGAATGAGCAGTTCTTC. Amino acids: CATSDSYRGRNEQFF.

The J gene is TRBJ1-2, the V gene TRBV9; D remains ambiguous. V was pared by 0 bases and J by 3 bases, with 3 bases between. CDR1 and CDR2 (germline): SGDLS, YYNGEE. The CDR3 sequence is 12 residues long. CDR3 sequence: CASSVDYYGYTF. The CDR3 coding sequence is TGTGCCAGCAGCGTAGATTACTATGGCTACACCTTC.

V and J are TRBV21-1 and TRBJ2-5; TRBD2 is the table's D call and was not checked against the DNA. TRBV21-1 is labeled a pseudogene. The CDR3 totals 13 residues. Here the CDR3 DNA reads TGTGCCAGCAGCAAACGCGAGCAAGAGACCCAGTACTTC. It translates to CASSKREQETQYF.

This sequence joins TRBV14 and TRBJ2-7, with a possible D match to TRBD1 (5 bases). V lost 0 bases to trimming and J lost 12 bases, with 15 bases between them. CDR3 length equals 13 residues. Germline V gives CDR1 SGHDN, CDR2 FVKESK. CDR3 nucleotides: TGTGCCAGCAGCCAAGATTACAGGCCTCCCTCGTACTTC. This sequence encodes CASSQDYRPPSYF.

The chain combines TRBV5-6 with TRBJ2-1, with D unresolved. The CDR3 is 14 residues long. Germline CDR1 is SGHDT and CDR2 is YYEEEE. V was trimmed by 1 base and J by 3 bases, leaving 8 bases between them. The DNA of the CDR3 is TGTGCCAGCAGCTTGCCCAGGAACTACAATGAGCAGTTCTTC. It yields the protein CASSLPRNYNEQFF.

This clone was recorded once. The chain is built from TRBV15 and TRBJ2-7, with 10 positions matching TRBD2. The trim removed 5 bases at V and 1 base at J, leaving 11 bases unmatched. Per germline, CDR1 LNHNV and CDR2 YYDKDF (reference sequence). CDR3 length: 17 amino acids. The CDR3: CATSHLGGLASSYEQYV. For the CDR3, the DNA is TGTGCCACCAGCCATTTAGGGGGACTAGCGAGTTCCTACGAGCAGTACGTC.

This clone appeared a single time. The chain is built from TRBV7-2 and TRBJ1-2; D gene uncertain. Between the trimmed V and J ends, which lost 8 bases and 1 base, there was a span of 11 bases. This CDR3 has 13 amino acids. The germline V gene encodes CDR1 SGHTA and CDR2 FQGNSA. The CDR3 DNA is TGTGCCAGCCACAGCGTCCTTAACTATGGCTACACCTTC. This gives the protein CASHSVLNYGYTF. Based on the CDR3 plus reference TRBV7-2 and TRBJ1-2, the full variable domain is GAGVSQSPSNKVTEKGKDVELRCDPISGHTALYWYRQSLGQGLEFLIYFQGNSAPDKSGLPSDRFSAERTGGSVSTLTIQRTQQEDSAVYLCASHSVLNYGYTFGSGTRLTVV.

This clone was seen only a few times. The rearrangement uses TRBV24-1 and TRBJ2-2; 11 bases agree with TRBD1. CDR1 and CDR2 from the germline V gene are KGHDR and SFDVKD. V lost 4 bases, J lost 5 bases, and 5 bases stayed unmatched. The CDR3 contains 16 residues. Here the CDR3 reads CATSDWTGGATGELFF. The CDR3, as DNA: TGTGCCACCAGTGACTGGACAGGGGGCGCAACCGGGGAGCTGTTTTTT.

The chain combines TRBV5-1 with TRBJ2-1; 14 bases agree with TRBD2. The J segment lost 7 bases and the V segment lost 4 bases, leaving 7 bases of the junction unmatched. The CDR3 extends over 16 amino acids. Germline CDR1 SGHRS, CDR2 YFSETQ. The CDR3 DNA is TGCGCCAGCAGCCCGGGGACTAGCGGGGGTTTGAATGAGCAGTTCTTC. Its translation is CASSPGTSGGLNEQFF.

The rearrangement uses TRBV7-2 and TRBJ1-2; D unclear. The CDR3 consists of 13 residues. V lost 2 bases and J lost 1, with 5 bases in between. Germline V gene sequence: CDR1 SGHTA, CDR2 FQGNSA. CDR3 amino acids: CASSLKDNYGYTF. DNA of the CDR3: TGTGCCAGCAGCTTAAAGGATAACTATGGCTACACCTTC.

The genes are TRBV19 and TRBJ1-1; D remains unclear. Per the germline V gene, CDR1 is LNHDA and CDR2 is SQIVND (reference sequence). The CDR3 is made up of 16 amino acids. The V gene lost 3 bases and the J gene lost 3 bases, with 17 bases spanning the gap. CDR3 region: CASSMLRRNEDTEAFF. DNA of the CDR3: TGTGCCAGTAGTATGCTAAGGAGGAATGAAGACACTGAAGCTTTCTTT.

The rearrangement uses TRBV7-2 and TRBJ2-1; weak D call: TRBD1 (5 bases). The V end was cut by 1 base, the J end by 9 bases, with 10 bases between. CDR3 length equals 13 residues. Germline lookup yields CDR1 SGHTA and CDR2 FQGNSA. CDR3 residues: CASSLGTQGEQFF. The DNA for the CDR3 is TGTGCCAGCAGCTTAGGGACCCAGGGTGAGCAGTTCTTC.

The gene calls are TRBV7-3 and TRBJ2-3; D unclear. The V and J ends lost 1 base and 5 bases respectively, with 7 bases between them. Germline V gives CDR1 SGHTA, CDR2 FQGTGA. The CDR3 is 13 residues long. Here the CDR3 DNA reads TGTGCCAGCAGCTTAAAGAAGGGAGATACGCAGTATTTT. Translating it yields CASSLKKGDTQYF.